The next 11 T cell receptor beta chains were all read from a single sample in a study of cytomegalovirus exposure and HLA in healthy donors (dated 2017 in TCRdb). The library was obtained by the immunoSEQ multiplex PCR assay. The multiplex PCR relied on a mix of 60 forward primers for TCR Vbeta segments and 13 reverse primers for TCR Jbeta segments. TCRdb took this table from immuneACCESS and kept in-frame rearrangements with V and J called. Such tables lack part of the clones; where checked against another copy, unresolved V genes explain under half of the gap, and the rest is unexplained. This sample is represented by approximately 140,000 clones; around 80% of them were singletons. Jointly, the top ten make up under 1.5% of the sample. The specimen was PBMCs. These receptor sequences come from a male donor in good health and CMV-seropositive.

The rearrangement uses TRBV6-1 and TRBJ1-5, with D possibly matching TRBD1 (6 bases). This CDR3 comprises 14 residues. CDR1 and CDR2 (germline): MNHNS, SASEGT. The V end lost 6 bases, the J end lost 4 bases, and 13 bases lay between the germline ends. CDR3 sequence (DNA): TGTGCCAGCAGCGACAGGAACGCTAATCAGCCCCAGCATTTT. This codes for CASSDRNANQPQHF.

About this clone itself: The germline gene is not matched at one end of the junction; a read error may be the cause. V is TRBV7-7 and J is TRBJ2-3, with 12 bases aligning to TRBD2. This CDR3 region has 16 residues. CDR1 is SSHAT and CDR2 is FNYEAQ in the germline V gene (reference sequence). The CDR3 protein is CASSPGLAGFTDTQYF. CDR3 nucleotide sequence: TGTGCTAGCAGTCCTGGACTAGCGGGGTTCACAGATACGCAGTATTTT.

This clone was recorded a few times. The genes are TRBV5-6 and TRBJ1-5; D not certain. The V gene lost 0 bases and the J gene lost 0 bases, with 4 bases spanning the gap. From germline, CDR1 is SGHDT and CDR2 YYEEEE. This CDR3 comprises 14 residues. The CDR3 region is CASSLDSSNQPQHF. CDR3 bases: TGTGCCAGCAGCTTGGACAGTAGCAATCAGCCCCAGCATTTT.

The chain combines TRBV11-3 with TRBJ2-3; perhaps TRBD2 as D (5 bases). Germline V gives CDR1 SGHNT, CDR2 YENEEA. V lost 5 bases, J lost 5 bases, and 14 bases lay in between. The CDR3 contains 14 residues. CDR3: CASSPPGTGDTQYF. The CDR3 nucleotides read TGTGCCAGCAGCCCCCCGGGAACGGGAGATACGCAGTATTTT.

The chain carries TRBV30 and TRBJ1-2; TRBD1 is a possible D gene (5 bases). Germline loops: CDR1 GTSNPN, CDR2 SVGIG (reference sequence). Trimming pared 2 bases from V and 4 bases from J, leaving 23 bases between. The CDR3 totals 17 residues. The CDR3 coding sequence is TGTGCCTGGAGTCCTGCCTACTGGGACTCATCGAGCTATGGCTACACCTTC. Translation: CAWSPAYWDSSSYGYTF.

This sequence joins TRBV27 and TRBJ2-7; TRBD2 aligns across 12 bases. The germline V gene has CDR1 MNHEY and CDR2 SMNVEV (reference sequence). CDR3 length equals 15 residues. V lost 6 bases to trimming and J lost 4 bases; unmatched junction nucleotides: 7. CDR3 residues: CASSETSGRNYEQYF. The CDR3 DNA reads TGTGCCAGCAGCGAGACTAGCGGGAGAAATTACGAGCAGTACTTC.

The rearrangement joins TRBV5-1 to TRBJ1-3, with TRBD1 identical over 9 bases. This CDR3 is 16 amino acids long. J was trimmed by 2 bases and V by 0 bases; bases with no gene match: 3. Germline CDR1 and CDR2: SGHRS and YFSETQ. In nucleotides, the CDR3 is TGCGCCAGCAGCTTGGCGGGGACAGGGCCTGGAAACACCATATATTTT. Residues: CASSLAGTGPGNTIYF.

The table lists this clone with a count of one. The rearrangement joins TRBV14 to TRBJ2-3; tentatively, D is TRBD2 (5 bases). Trimming stripped 2 bases from V and 1 base from J, with 13 bases between. The CDR3 has 16 amino acids. Looked up from germline, CDR1 is SGHDN and CDR2 is FVKESK. The CDR3 region has the DNA TGTGCCAGCAGCCAAACAAGGAGTAGCGGCACAGATACGCAGTATTTT. Its translation is CASSQTRSSGTDTQYF.

A few counts support this clone. The V and J genes are TRBV7-9 and TRBJ1-1; the D is unclear. The length of the CDR3 is 12 residues. Trimming removed 1 base at V and 6 bases at J, with 6 bases between. Germline-derived CDR1 and CDR2 are SEHNR and FQNEAQ (reference sequence). The CDR3 loop reads CASSLERSEAFF. The CDR3 nucleotides are TGTGCCAGCAGCTTAGAGAGGTCTGAAGCTTTCTTT.

V usage is TRBV7-3 and J usage is TRBJ2-5; 7 bases match TRBD1. This CDR3 spans 13 amino acids. Trimming cost V 4 bases and J 5 bases; bases outside gene matches: 4. Germline assignment: CDR1 SGHTA and CDR2 FQGTGA. The CDR3 region has the DNA TGTGCCAGCAGCTCGACAGGGCACGAGACCCAGTACTTC. Translating it yields CASSSTGHETQYF.

V gene TRBV6-5 combines with J gene TRBJ2-3, with 8 bases fitting TRBD2. The CDR3 loop spans 14 amino acids. Trimming removed 8 bases from V and 0 bases from J; junction bases left unmatched: 4. Germline V gene sequence: CDR1 MNHEY, CDR2 SVGAGI. The DNA for the CDR3 is TGTGCCAGCTCACTAGCGGCAAGCACAGATACGCAGTATTTT. Its translation is CASSLAASTDTQYF.